This entry lists 31 T cell receptor beta chains sequenced from one sample in a study of blood T cells in healthy people across ages. A second PCR, run for roughly 7 to 12 cycles, used a sample-barcoded 5' primer plus a J-beta primer mix. TCRdb independently ran MiXCR on the 5' RACE reads; one entry per CDR3 protein. The sample shows 550,000 to 750,000 distinct CDR3 sequences, approximately 21% of them seen only once. The sample comprised blood. The source of these receptors is a man in his sixties or seventies in good health.

This clonotype was seen a few times. This rearrangement joins TRBV7-2 to TRBJ1-5, with 8 positions matching TRBD1. Germline-derived CDR1 and CDR2 are SGHTA and FQGNSA. The CDR3 contains 15 residues. With V trimmed by 4 bases and J by 6 bases, 8 bases remained unmatched. As DNA, the CDR3 is TGTGCCAGCAGCTCAACTCAGGGGGCCCGTCAGCCCCAGCATTTT. This codes for CASSSTQGARQPQHF.

This chain joins TRBV12-3 or TRBV12-4 and TRBJ1-6; unclear D gene. Trimming took off 1 base at V and 8 bases at J, with 12 bases between the two ends. The CDR3 has 15 amino acids. DNA of the CDR3: TGTGCCAGCAGTTTAGGTGTGGGAATAGATTCACCCCTCCACTTT. It yields the protein CASSLGVGIDSPLHF.

This clonotype has only a few counts. The chain recombines TRBV27 with TRBJ2-3; 14 bases fit TRBD2. Looked up from germline, CDR1 is MNHEY and CDR2 is SMNVEV (reference sequence). The V segment lost 2 bases and the J segment 1 base; nucleotides outside the gene matches: 11. The CDR3 has 20 amino acids. CDR3 protein: CASSLGTSGSLLWGTDTQYF. CDR3 bases: TGTGCCAGCAGTTTAGGGACTAGCGGGAGCCTACTGTGGGGCACAGATACGCAGTATTTT.

This clonotype was recorded at least ten times. The rearrangement links TRBV20-1 to TRBJ2-5; TRBD2 is a possible D gene (6 bases). Per the germline V gene, CDR1 is DFQATT and CDR2 is SNEGSKA (reference sequence). This CDR3 is built from 12 residues. Trimming took off 4 bases at V and 5 bases at J, with 11 bases between the two ends. In nucleotides, the CDR3 is TGCAGTGCTACTCTCCGGGAGGAGACCCAGTACTTC. This gives the protein CSATLREETQYF.

This clonotype was recorded once. The rearrangement links TRBV20-1 to TRBJ2-3; TRBD2 agrees at 8 bases. The germline gives CDR1 DFQATT, CDR2 SNEGSKA (reference sequence). The CDR3 runs to 16 residues. Losses at the gene ends were 0 bases for V and 4 bases for J; bases not matched to a gene: 9. The CDR3 nucleotides read TGCAGTGCTAGAGATCGTCAGCGGGAGAGTGCAGATACGCAGTATTTT. Encoded protein: CSARDRQRESADTQYF.

In this sample, this clonotype turned up a few times. V and J are TRBV24-1 and TRBJ2-2, with 9 bases lining up with TRBD1. The junction had 3 bases not matched to a gene; V was cut back by 8 bases and J by 6 bases. CDR1 is KGHDR and CDR2 is SFDVKD in the germline V gene. The CDR3 loop spans 13 amino acids. DNA for the CDR3: TGTGCCACCATAGACAGGGGGGCCGGGGAGCTGTTTTTT. The encoded protein is CATIDRGAGELFF.

CDR3 DNA: TGTGCCAGCTCTTCCGGGACACCTCTTGGGACTGAAGCTTTCTTT. Protein: CASSSGTPLGTEAFF. The chain joins TRBV18 to TRBJ1-1; maybe TRBD1 (6 bases). With 6 bases removed from V and 5 bases from J, the gap between germline ends came to 19 bases. This CDR3 spans 15 amino acids. Germline lookup yields CDR1 KGHSH and CDR2 LQKENI.

This clonotype was detected ten times or more. The gene calls are TRBV20-1 and TRBJ1-4; D gene ambiguous. CDR3 length: 12 residues. The V and J ends lost 3 bases and 8 bases respectively, with 10 bases between them. Germline V gene data show CDR1 as DFQATT and CDR2 as SNEGSKA (reference sequence). CDR3 loop: CSASPREEKLFF. CDR3 nucleotides: TGCAGTGCTAGCCCTCGGGAAGAAAAACTGTTTTTT.

In its sample, this clonotype was seen a few times. V is TRBV7-9 and J is TRBJ2-1, with 9 bases aligning to TRBD1. With the DNA end fitting TRBJ2-5 better, the J assignment may be wrong. The CDR3 length is 14 residues. The germline V gene encodes CDR1 SEHNR and CDR2 FQNEAQ (reference sequence). This CDR3 reads CASSLADRGETQYF. CDR3 sequence (DNA): TGTGCCAGCAGCTTAGCGGACAGGGGAGAGACCCAGTACTTC.

There are a few counts of this clonotype. DNA for the CDR3: TGCAGTGCTAGTGACAGCGGACTCAACACAGATACGCAGTATTTT. Amino acid sequence: CSASDSGLNTDTQYF. The rearrangement links TRBV20-1 to TRBJ2-3; D possibly matches TRBD1 or TRBD2 (5 bases each). This CDR3 comprises 15 residues. Germline V gene lookup returns CDR1 DFQATT and CDR2 SNEGSKA (reference sequence). With 3 bases removed from V and 2 bases from J, the gap between germline ends came to 15 bases.

This clonotype has more than one count but fewer than ten. V is TRBV2 and J is TRBJ1-6; D gene ambiguous. CDR1 is SNHLY, CDR2 FYNNEI, per germline. The CDR3 runs to 15 residues. The germline V and J ends were trimmed by 5 bases and 8 bases, with 16 bases remaining between them. CDR3 coding DNA: TGTGCCAGCAGTTCTGAGAGGGCGGAGGATTCACCCCTCCACTTT. It encodes CASSSERAEDSPLHF.

V and J are TRBV28 and TRBJ2-7; D unresolved. The germline V gene has CDR1 MDHEN and CDR2 SYDVKM. Trimming stripped 5 bases from V and 6 bases from J, with 5 bases between. There are 10 residues in the CDR3. The CDR3 loop is CASSTLEQYF. For the CDR3, the DNA is TGTGCCAGCAGTACGCTCGAGCAGTACTTC.

The V and J genes are TRBV6-6 and TRBJ2-4; D is unclear. CDR1 MNHNY and CDR2 SVGAGI come from the germline V gene (reference sequence). V lost 7 bases and J 0 bases, leaving 10 bases between the germline ends. This CDR3 has 14 amino acids. The chain's CDR3 is CASTLQLAKNIQYF. CDR3 DNA: TGTGCCAGCACCCTACAGTTAGCCAAAAACATTCAGTACTTC.

For this clonotype: The junction departs from the called germline gene at one end, perhaps through a read error. J is TRBJ2-1 and V is TRBV4-1, with D perhaps given as TRBD1 or TRBD2 (6 bases each). The CDR3 sequence is 19 residues long. Germline V gives CDR1 MGHRA, CDR2 YSYEKL. This CDR3 reads CAGSQDWGASDQRGNEQFF. As DNA, the CDR3 is TGCGCCGGCAGCCAAGATTGGGGGGCTAGCGACCAAAGAGGGAATGAGCAGTTCTTC.

This clonotype was picked up one time. The chain links TRBV6-2 or TRBV6-3 to TRBJ2-5; no clear D gene. This CDR3 region has 15 residues. The V gene lost 5 bases and the J gene lost 2 bases, with 15 bases spanning the gap. The germline V gene has CDR1 MNHEY and CDR2 SVGEGT. The DNA of the CDR3 is TGTGCCAGCAGTACTCCCTCCTCGAGGCAAGAGACCCAGTACTTC. Encoded protein: CASSTPSSRQETQYF.

This clonotype occurred a few times. The chain recombines TRBV27 with TRBJ1-5, with D uncertain. With 5 bases removed from V and 2 bases from J, the gap between germline ends came to 10 bases. CDR1 and CDR2 (germline): MNHEY, SMNVEV (reference sequence). The CDR3 runs 14 residues. CDR3 loop: CASSQDGRNQPQHF. The DNA for the CDR3 is TGTGCCAGCAGTCAGGACGGGCGCAATCAGCCCCAGCATTTT.

This clonotype was detected ten times or more. This chain connects TRBV6-5 to TRBJ2-1; 9 nucleotides align to TRBD2. The V and J ends lost 4 bases and 2 bases, in that order; junction bases with no gene match: 6. This CDR3 region has 16 residues. Germline CDR1 and CDR2: MNHEY and SVGAGI. This CDR3 is CASSSLGGRAYNEQFF. As DNA, the CDR3 is TGTGCCAGCAGTTCCCTTGGCGGGAGGGCCTACAATGAGCAGTTCTTC.

This clonotype was recorded a few times. The chain recombines TRBV5-1 with TRBJ2-2; 8 positions match TRBD2. Unmatched junction bases numbered 8, after V lost 1 base and J lost 3 bases. The length of the CDR3 is 17 residues. From germline, CDR1 is SGHRS and CDR2 YFSETQ. The CDR3 loop reads CASSLTSGVSYTGELFF. In DNA form, the CDR3 reads TGCGCCAGCAGCTTGACTAGCGGAGTGAGTTACACCGGGGAGCTGTTTTTT.

The sample holds a few counts of this clonotype. This chain uses TRBV14 with TRBJ1-2; a possible D gene is TRBD1 (5 bases). Trimming took off 1 base at V and 4 bases at J, with 7 bases between the two ends. The CDR3 loop spans 13 amino acids. CDR1 is SGHDN and CDR2 is FVKESK in the germline V gene. The CDR3 DNA follows: TGTGCCAGCAGCCAAGCGGGGGGCTATGGCTACACCTTC. Translated: CASSQAGGYGYTF.

This clonotype was counted a few times. This sequence joins TRBV5-5 and TRBJ2-4; TRBD1 is a possible D gene (5 bases). The germline gives CDR1 SGHKS, CDR2 YYEKEE (reference sequence). The CDR3 consists of 16 residues. The V end lost 0 bases, the J end lost 8 bases, and 18 bases lay between the germline ends. The CDR3 loop is CASSLEPGPVIDIQYF. The CDR3 nucleotides read TGTGCCAGCAGCTTGGAGCCAGGGCCGGTCATAGACATTCAGTACTTC.

The CDR3, as DNA: TGTGCCAGCAGCCAAGATAGCGACTACCGCCCCAAAGAGACCCAGTACTTC. Residues: CASSQDSDYRPKETQYF. V usage is TRBV14 and J usage is TRBJ2-5, with D maybe TRBD2 (5 bases). The CDR3 is made up of 17 amino acids. In germline, CDR1 is SGHDN, CDR2 FVKESK. The ends were cut back, 0 bases at V and 3 bases at J, with 17 bases in the middle.

The chain has TRBV5-5 and TRBJ1-1; a possible D gene is TRBD1 (6 bases). Germline CDR1 SGHKS, CDR2 YYEKEE (reference sequence). Deletions cut 6 bases from V and 5 bases from J, with 20 bases between. The length of the CDR3 is 15 residues. Written as DNA, the CDR3 is TGTGCCAGCATGCCGTCCGGACAGCGCTTGACTGAAGCTTTCTTT. Its translation: CASMPSGQRLTEAFF.

This clonotype was picked up many times. The chain recombines TRBV6-2 or TRBV6-3 with TRBJ2-4; tentative D call: TRBD2 (5 bases). V lost 8 bases and J 0 bases, leaving 11 bases between the germline ends. The germline V gene has CDR1 MNHEY and CDR2 SVGEGT. The CDR3 has 14 residues. The CDR3 DNA sequence: TGTGCCAGCGAGGGAAACTTAGCCAAAAACATTCAGTACTTC. Its translation is CASEGNLAKNIQYF.

This clonotype came up a few times. The chain has TRBV5-1 and TRBJ2-5; D uncertain. The CDR3 sequence is 15 residues long. CDR1 and CDR2 from the germline V gene are SGHRS and YFSETQ. The V and J ends lost 1 base and 2 bases respectively, with 12 bases between them. The CDR3 sequence: CASSLSGSRQETQYF. Here the CDR3 DNA reads TGCGCCAGCAGCTTGAGTGGGTCGCGACAAGAGACCCAGTACTTC.

This clonotype appeared a few times. This chain links TRBV15 with TRBJ2-1; D is perhaps TRBD1 (6 bases). V dropped 1 base and J dropped 0 bases, with 10 bases sitting between them. The CDR3 is 16 amino acids. The germline V gene has CDR1 LNHNV and CDR2 YYDKDF (reference sequence). The CDR3 DNA reads TGTGCCACCAGCAGAGTACAGGGTAGCTCCTACAATGAGCAGTTCTTC. It encodes CATSRVQGSSYNEQFF.

The rearrangement links TRBV14 to TRBJ1-2; possible D gene TRBD1, 5 bases. This CDR3 contains 13 residues. CDR1 SGHDN and CDR2 FVKESK come from the germline V gene. V shed 3 bases and J shed 7 bases, with 12 bases lying between them. CDR3 DNA: TGTGCCAGCAGCCAGGCGAGGGGTTTTGGCTACACCTTC. Its translation: CASSQARGFGYTF.

This clonotype was detected a few times. The chain couples TRBV14 to TRBJ2-5; D possibly corresponds to TRBD1 (6 bases). The CDR3 spans 15 residues. Germline CDR1 and CDR2: SGHDN and FVKESK. V was cut by 7 bases and J by 6 bases, with 21 bases left in between. For the CDR3, the DNA is TGTGCCAGCACAACTTCCGGGACATCGCTTCAGACCCAGTACTTC. Translation gives CASTTSGTSLQTQYF.

The chain employs TRBV3-1 and TRBJ2-5; D gene unclear. The J call may not be correct, given that the DNA end is closer to TRBJ2-1. Germline V CDR1 and CDR2: LGHDT, YNNKEL (reference sequence). The CDR3 loop spans 12 amino acids. DNA of the CDR3: TGTGCCAGCAGCCAAGATTCTACTGAGCAGTTCTTC. Protein product: CASSQDSTEQFF.

The rearrangement links TRBV5-1 to TRBJ2-3, with D maybe TRBD2 (5 bases). Trimming took 4 bases from V and 0 from J, leaving 21 bases between them. Germline assignment: CDR1 SGHRS and CDR2 YFSETQ. The CDR3 extends over 18 amino acids. CDR3 DNA: TGCGCCAGCAGCCCGGTTTCTATGTTGACTACAAGCACAGATACGCAGTATTTT. Its protein is CASSPVSMLTTSTDTQYF.

The chain combines TRBV20-1 with TRBJ1-2, with 7 bases matching TRBD1. CDR3 length equals 13 residues. The germline V gene encodes CDR1 DFQATT and CDR2 SNEGSKA (reference sequence). Trimming took 6 bases from V and 2 from J; bases not matched to a gene: 6. The CDR3 DNA reads TGCAGTGCGAGTGTACAGGGGAACTATGGCTACACCTTC. The encoded protein is CSASVQGNYGYTF.

Concerning this clonotype: The junction differs from germline at one of its ends, possibly a read error. The V gene is TRBV20-1, the J gene TRBJ1-6; a possible D gene is TRBD1 (6 bases). The CDR3 contains 12 residues. CDR1 is DFQATT, CDR2 SNEGSKA, per germline (reference sequence). CDR3 sequence: CGARRGNSPLHF. CDR3 DNA sequence: TGCGGTGCTAGAAGGGGGAATTCACCCCTCCACTTT.